The rows below give T cell receptor beta chains drawn from one sample of a study of post-analysis software for immune sequencing data. TCRdb itself ran the PCR reads through MiXCR, one entry per CDR3 protein. The repertoire consists of 600,000 to 700,000 distinct CDR3 sequences, with approximately 59% occurring once and the leading ten covering approximately 11%. The sample comprised blood. The source of these receptors is a girl aged 2 to 10 with multiple sclerosis. Both conserved end residues are part of each CDR3. Each record gives: D gene, V gene, clone size, J gene, CDR3 DNA, CDR3 protein. D genes are given only for firm matches. Expanded clones are given a class, and other clones once, few, many or no size at all.

>NA|TRBV5-1|NA|TRBJ1-3
TGCGCCAGCAGCCGGGACTCACCTGGAAGCTCTGGAAACACCATATATTTT
CASSRDSPGSSGNTIYF
>NA|TRBV25-1|NA|TRBJ2-1
TGTGCCAGCAGTGTACGGTCCTTCCCTTACAATGAGCAGTTCTTC
CASSVRSFPYNEQFF
>NA|TRBV12-3/TRBV12-4|NA|TRBJ2-7
TGTGCCAGCAGTTTACCCGTTCGCTACGAGCAGTACTTC
CASSLPVRYEQYF
>NA|TRBV20-1|few|TRBJ2-7
TGCAGTGCTAGAGGGAGTCAGGGCGCCTACGAGCAGTACTTC
CSARGSQGAYEQYF
>TRBD2|TRBV14|NA|TRBJ2-1
TGTGCCAGCGCCCGGGGGTTAGCGGGAGGGCCTCGTGAGCAGTTCTTC
CASARGLAGGPREQFF
>NA|TRBV7-6|NA|TRBJ1-1
TGTGCCAGCAGCTTAGGGCTCCGGTCCGGGTCTGAAGCTTTCTTT
CASSLGLRSGSEAFF
>NA|TRBV6-5|NA|TRBJ1-1
TGTGCCAGCAGGGCGTCAGCGAACACTGAAGCTTTCTTT
CASRASANTEAFF
>NA|TRBV29-1|NA|TRBJ1-2
TGCAGCCTAGGATTGGACGGGGGCGGCTACACCTTC
CSLGLDGGGYTF
>NA|TRBV12-3/TRBV12-4|NA|TRBJ2-7
TGTGCCAGCAGCCCAAGGGGGAGGGCCAAATACGAGCAGTACTTC
CASSPRGRAKYEQYF
>NA|TRBV11-2|NA|TRBJ2-5
TGTGCCAGCAGCCCCGGGCAGACATCCGAGACCCAGTACTTC
CASSPGQTSETQYF
>NA|TRBV29-1|NA|TRBJ2-7
TGCAGCGTTGTAGGCCAGTACTACGAGCAGTACTTC
CSVVGQYYEQYF
>NA|TRBV5-1|NA|TRBJ2-5
TGCGCCAGCAGCTTTAGGGCAGGTCCTCAAGAGACCCAGTACTTC
CASSFRAGPQETQYF
>NA|TRBV20-1|NA|TRBJ2-3
TGCAGTGGAATCGGGTCCACAGATACGCAGTATTTT
CSGIGSTDTQYF
>NA|TRBV29-1|NA|TRBJ1-2
TGCAGCGTTGAACCCCGTGAGGGAGTAGGCTACACCTTC
CSVEPREGVGYTF
>NA|TRBV11-2|NA|TRBJ1-1
TGTGCCAGCAGCGGCCAGGGTGGAACTGAAGCTTTCTTT
CASSGQGGTEAFF
>TRBD1|TRBV6-5|NA|TRBJ2-7
TGTGCCAGCAGTTACTCAGGGACAGGGGGTCTCTACGAGCAGTACTTC
CASSYSGTGGLYEQYF
>NA|TRBV21-1|once|TRBJ2-7
TGTGCCAGCAGTAAGGGCGGAGCCCTTCTACAGGGGGCGGACGACGAGCAGTACTTC
CASSKGGALLQGADDEQYF
>TRBD1|TRBV24-1|NA|TRBJ2-5
TGTGCCACCAGTGAGGGACAGGGGAAAGAGACCCAGTACTTC
CATSEGQGKETQYF
>NA|TRBV20-1|NA|TRBJ2-5
TGCAGTGCTGACCGTGGTGGGGGAAGGGGACAAGAGACCCAGTACTTC
CSADRGGGRGQETQYF
>NA|TRBV29-1|NA|TRBJ1-1
TGCAGCGTCGGCTTGGTGGGGAACACTGAAGCTTTCTTT
CSVGLVGNTEAFF
>TRBD2|TRBV28|few|TRBJ2-3
TGTGCTAGCAGTAACCTAGCGGGGGGCGCGGATACGCAGTATTTT
CASSNLAGGADTQYF
>TRBD1|TRBV29-1|NA|TRBJ2-6
TGCAGCGTTACCCCCAGACAGGGGGCTGGGGCCAACGTCCTGACTTTC
CSVTPRQGAGANVLTF